Listed below are T cell receptor beta chains from one sample, sequenced in a study of PD-L1 blockade in urothelial cancer. Generated by immunoSEQ multiplex PCR, the TCRdb table keeps only in-frame clones and is missing some. The data show about 120,000 clones, around 93% seen once. Sample: PBMCs, taken around atezolizumab (anti-PD-L1) treatment. The receptors were gathered from a man in his 60s with urothelial cancer. The CDR3 runs from the conserved cysteine through the conserved F or W. D genes are given only for firm matches. Clone sizes are given selectively: once, few, many, or a class where the clone is expanded.

d_gene,abundance,v_gene,j_gene,CDR3aa,CDR3nt
NA,once,TRBV28,TRBJ1-5,CASLLAGQTHNQPQHF,TGTGCCAGCCTACTTGCAGGGCAGACACACAATCAGCCCCAGCATTTT
TRBD1,NA,TRBV9,TRBJ1-5,CASSKGQGNQPQHF,TGTGCCAGCAGCAAGGGACAGGGGAATCAGCCCCAGCATTTT
NA,NA,TRBV21-1,TRBJ2-3,CASSKSKLPRWTGSEDTQYF,TGTGCCAGCAGCAAGAGCAAACTTCCGAGATGGACAGGGTCTGAAGATACGCAGTATTTT
NA,NA,TRBV30,TRBJ1-6,CAWSERVLTPLHF,TGTGCCTGGAGTGAGAGGGTGCTCACACCCCTCCACTTT
NA,NA,TRBV7-2,TRBJ2-2,CASSLVSGGTGELFF,TGTGCCAGCAGCTTAGTATCAGGGGGGACCGGGGAGCTGTTTTTT
TRBD1,NA,TRBV28,TRBJ2-7,CASSYTGGSYEQYF,TGTGCCAGCAGTTACACAGGGGGCTCCTACGAGCAGTACTTC
TRBD2,once,TRBV18,TRBJ2-3,CASSPLAGGTDTQYF,TGTGCCAGCTCCCCGCTAGCGGGGGGCACAGATACGCAGTATTTT
NA,few,TRBV30,TRBJ1-3,CAWTMAGGRGNTIYF,TGTGCCTGGACCATGGCCGGGGGGCGCGGAAACACCATATATTTT
NA,NA,TRBV5-1,TRBJ2-3,CASSLTSGTDTQYF,TGCGCCAGCAGCTTGACGTCGGGGACAGATACGCAGTATTTT
TRBD1,once,TRBV9,TRBJ2-5,CASSAWTGGVQTQYF,TGTGCCAGCAGCGCTTGGACAGGGGGCGTCCAGACCCAGTACTTC
NA,NA,TRBV14,TRBJ2-3,CASSQDVGTFTDTQYF,TGTGCCAGCAGCCAAGACGTGGGGACTTTCACAGATACGCAGTATTTT
NA,NA,TRBV27,TRBJ2-7,CASSLTAGTYEQYF,TGTGCCAGCAGTTTAACCGCAGGAACCTACGAGCAGTACTTC
NA,once,TRBV4-3,TRBJ1-2,CASSQDLQGLANYGYTF,TGCGCCAGCAGCCAAGATCTACAGGGACTAGCTAACTATGGCTACACCTTC
NA,NA,TRBV2,TRBJ2-7,CASSERGIYEQYF,TGTGCCAGCAGTGAAAGAGGGATCTACGAGCAGTACTTC
NA,NA,TRBV28,TRBJ2-3,CASSRSGPRTDTQYF,TGTGCCAGCAGTAGAAGCGGACCCCGCACAGATACGCAGTATTTT
TRBD1,once,TRBV11-2,TRBJ1-3,CASSTFLDRGGGNTIYF,TGTGCCAGCAGCACCTTCTTGGACAGGGGTGGAGGAAACACCATATATTTT
NA,NA,TRBV19,TRBJ1-1,CASSRSGISLNTEAFF,TGTGCCAGTAGTAGATCAGGCATCTCCTTGAACACTGAAGCTTTCTTT
NA,once,TRBV9,TRBJ2-2,CASNRVGELFF,TGTGCCAGCAATCGGGTCGGGGAGCTGTTTTTT
NA,NA,TRBV10-3,TRBJ2-2,CAISVSVVLSRGELFF,TGTGCCATCAGTGTTTCAGTCGTTCTGTCCCGAGGGGAGCTGTTTTTT
NA,NA,TRBV21-1,TRBJ2-2,CASSKFGWYTGELFF,TGTGCCAGCAGCAAATTCGGGTGGTACACCGGGGAGCTGTTTTTT
TRBD1,NA,TRBV7-3,TRBJ1-1,CASSLSRDRGQDTKAFF,TGTGCCAGCAGCTTAAGCCGGGACAGGGGGCAGGACACTAAAGCTTTCTTT
NA,NA,TRBV2,TRBJ1-1,CASSVTGNTEAFF,TGTGCCAGCAGTGTGACAGGGAACACTGAAGCTTTCTTT
TRBD1,NA,TRBV5-1,TRBJ2-1,CASSLTPGTGYNEQFF,TGCGCCAGCAGCTTGACCCCCGGGACAGGCTACAATGAGCAGTTCTTC
NA,NA,TRBV10-3,TRBJ2-2,CAISPRVGELFF,TGTGCCATCAGTCCCCGGGTCGGGGAGCTGTTTTTT
NA,once,TRBV25-1,TRBJ1-4,CASSGVGARNEKLFF,TGTGCCTCCTCAGGGGTTGGGGCTAGAAATGAAAAACTGTTTTTT
NA,NA,TRBV7-3,TRBJ2-3,CASRGEDTQYF,TGTGCCAGCAGGGGAGAAGATACGCAGTATTTT
TRBD2,NA,TRBV19,TRBJ2-7,CASSTSASYEQYF,TGTGCCAGTAGCACTAGCGCATCCTACGAGCAGTACTTC
NA,once,TRBV10-1,TRBJ2-1,CASSEYGGASYNEQFF,TGCGCCAGCAGTGAGTATGGGGGCGCTTCCTACAATGAGCAGTTCTTC
NA,NA,TRBV4-2,TRBJ1-3,CASSQDSGSGNTIYF,TGTGCCAGCAGCCAAGATAGCGGCTCTGGAAACACCATATATTTT
TRBD1,NA,TRBV6-1,TRBJ2-3,CASRDRGAGDTQYF,TGTGCCAGCAGAGACAGGGGTGCCGGAGATACGCAGTATTTT
NA,NA,TRBV2,TRBJ1-5,CASSEEVNQPQHF,TGTGCCAGCAGTGAGGAGGTCAATCAGCCCCAGCATTTT
TRBD2,NA,TRBV7-6,TRBJ2-1,CASSLGGTTYNEQFF,TGTGCCAGCAGCTTAGGGGGGACTACATACAATGAGCAGTTCTTC
NA,once,TRBV21-1,TRBJ2-3,CASSKGLAGVRTQYF,TGTGCCAGCAGCAAAGGACTAGCGGGCGTCCGTACGCAGTATTTT
NA,NA,TRBV29-1,TRBJ2-7,CSVGGFYEQYF,TGCAGCGTTGGAGGGTTCTACGAGCAGTACTTC
TRBD2,NA,TRBV9,TRBJ2-5,CASSAGGPETQYF,TGTGCCAGCAGCGCGGGGGGGCCGGAGACCCAGTACTTC
NA,NA,TRBV28,TRBJ2-5,CASSRPPPVQETQYF,TGTGCCAGCAGTCGCCCCCCCCCGGTCCAAGAGACCCAGTACTTC
NA,NA,TRBV30,TRBJ1-1,CAWSVPGRSAEAFF,TGTGCCTGGAGTGTACCGGGTAGGAGCGCTGAAGCTTTCTTT
TRBD1,NA,TRBV11-3,TRBJ1-4,CASAQRPGTGNEKLFF,TGTGCCAGCGCCCAAAGGCCCGGGACAGGGAATGAAAAACTGTTTTTT
TRBD1,NA,TRBV29-1,TRBJ2-7,CSVSTGWNYEQYF,TGCAGCGTTTCGACAGGGTGGAACTACGAGCAGTACTTC
TRBD1,NA,TRBV5-4,TRBJ1-4,CASSTKTGGAEEKLFF,TGTGCCAGCAGCACAAAGACAGGGGGCGCGGAAGAAAAACTGTTTTTT
TRBD1,once,TRBV28,TRBJ1-5,CASSSTGGSGQPQHF,TGTGCCAGCAGCTCCACAGGGGGTTCGGGACAGCCCCAGCATTTT